This TCR beta chain was identified in a study of cytomegalovirus exposure and HLA in healthy donors. In the study overall: Across more than 350 genotyped donors, over 70% landed in the Caucasian-associated ancestry cluster.

The PCR ran on 60 Vbeta and 13 Jbeta primers. Measured with immunoSEQ multiplex PCR; TCRdb has only the in-frame clones, and not every one. The table includes about 220,000 clones, roughly 80% detected once. The V gene lost 1 base and the J gene lost 0 bases, with 10 bases spanning the gap. The CDR3 covers 16 residues. Per the germline V gene, CDR1 is MGHDK and CDR2 is SYGVNS. Findings and caveats of the study: Trimming of TCR beta V- and J-genes showed a link, identified in a later analysis, to a missense DCLRE1C variant. Altogether, 160 or so TCR beta chains were recorded as cytomegalovirus-associated. The availability of immune exposure information extended only to CMV serostatus.

With respect to this clone: Its target is not known.

The chain couples TRBV25-1 to TRBJ1-3, with D possibly TRBD1 on 5 matching bases. The specimen sequenced was PBMCs. This clonotype was obtained from a woman aged 40 to 49 in good health and CMV-seropositive. CDR3 nucleotides: TGTGCCAGCAGTGAATGGGGCAGGGTCTCTGGAAACACCATATATTTT. Protein product: CASSEWGRVSGNTIYF.